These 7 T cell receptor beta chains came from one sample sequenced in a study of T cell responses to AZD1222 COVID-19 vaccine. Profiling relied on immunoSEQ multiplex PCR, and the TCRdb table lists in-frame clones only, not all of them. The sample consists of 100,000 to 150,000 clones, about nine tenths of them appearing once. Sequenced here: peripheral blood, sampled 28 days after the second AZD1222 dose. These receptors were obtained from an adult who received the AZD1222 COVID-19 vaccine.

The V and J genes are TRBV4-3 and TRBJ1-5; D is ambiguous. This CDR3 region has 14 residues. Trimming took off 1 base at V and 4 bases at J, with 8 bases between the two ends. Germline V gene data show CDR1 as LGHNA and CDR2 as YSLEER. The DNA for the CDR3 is TGCGCCAGCAGCCAAGTCGTGGGTAATCAGCCCCAGCATTTT. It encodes CASSQVVGNQPQHF.

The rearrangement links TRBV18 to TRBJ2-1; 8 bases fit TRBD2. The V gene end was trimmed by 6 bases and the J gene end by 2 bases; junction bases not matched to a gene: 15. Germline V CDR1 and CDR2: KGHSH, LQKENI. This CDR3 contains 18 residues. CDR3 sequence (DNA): TGTGCCAGCTCGTCCTTCCAGGGGCGGGGGGCAGCCTACAATGAGCAGTTCTTC. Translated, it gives CASSSFQGRGAAYNEQFF.

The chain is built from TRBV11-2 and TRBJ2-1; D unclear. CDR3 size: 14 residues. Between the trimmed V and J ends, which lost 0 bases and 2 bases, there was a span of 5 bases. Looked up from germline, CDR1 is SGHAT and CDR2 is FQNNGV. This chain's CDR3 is CASSLEGTYNEQFF. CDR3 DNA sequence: TGTGCCAGCAGCTTAGAAGGGACCTACAATGAGCAGTTCTTC.

The DNA of the CDR3 is TGTGCCAGTAGTAACATAAAGGGGGCGAGCTCCTACAATGAGCAGTTCTTC. Amino acids: CASSNIKGASSYNEQFF. The V and J genes are TRBV19 and TRBJ2-1; 7 bases match TRBD1. V shed 4 bases and J 0 bases; nucleotides not matched to a gene: 9. The CDR3 is made up of 17 amino acids. CDR1 and CDR2 (germline): LNHDA, SQIVND (reference sequence).

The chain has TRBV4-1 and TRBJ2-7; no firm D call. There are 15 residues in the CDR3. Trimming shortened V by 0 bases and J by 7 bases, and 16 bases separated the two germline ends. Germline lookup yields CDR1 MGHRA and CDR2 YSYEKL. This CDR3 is CASSQDSTSAREQYF. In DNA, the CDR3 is TGCGCCAGCAGCCAAGATTCCACGTCCGCCAGGGAGCAGTACTTC.

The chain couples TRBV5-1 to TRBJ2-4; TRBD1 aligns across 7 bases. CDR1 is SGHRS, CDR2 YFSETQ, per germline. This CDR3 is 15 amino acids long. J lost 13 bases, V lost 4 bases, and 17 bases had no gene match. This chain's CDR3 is CASSELTGEVGLQYF. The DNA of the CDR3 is TGCGCCAGCAGCGAACTAACAGGGGAAGTTGGACTGCAGTACTTC. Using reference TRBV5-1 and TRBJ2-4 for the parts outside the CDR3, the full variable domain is KAGVTQTPRYLIKTRGQQVTLSCSPISGHRSVSWYQQTPGQGLQFLFEYFSETQRNKGNFPGRFSGRQFSNSRSEMNVSTLELGDSALYLCASSELTGEVGLQYFGAGTRLSVL.

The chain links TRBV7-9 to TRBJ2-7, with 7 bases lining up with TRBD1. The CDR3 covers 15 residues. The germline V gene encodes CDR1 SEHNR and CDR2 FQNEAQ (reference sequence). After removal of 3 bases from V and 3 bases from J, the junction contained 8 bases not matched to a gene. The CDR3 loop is CASSFGQEDNYEQYF. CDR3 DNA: TGTGCCAGCAGCTTCGGACAGGAGGACAACTACGAGCAGTACTTC.